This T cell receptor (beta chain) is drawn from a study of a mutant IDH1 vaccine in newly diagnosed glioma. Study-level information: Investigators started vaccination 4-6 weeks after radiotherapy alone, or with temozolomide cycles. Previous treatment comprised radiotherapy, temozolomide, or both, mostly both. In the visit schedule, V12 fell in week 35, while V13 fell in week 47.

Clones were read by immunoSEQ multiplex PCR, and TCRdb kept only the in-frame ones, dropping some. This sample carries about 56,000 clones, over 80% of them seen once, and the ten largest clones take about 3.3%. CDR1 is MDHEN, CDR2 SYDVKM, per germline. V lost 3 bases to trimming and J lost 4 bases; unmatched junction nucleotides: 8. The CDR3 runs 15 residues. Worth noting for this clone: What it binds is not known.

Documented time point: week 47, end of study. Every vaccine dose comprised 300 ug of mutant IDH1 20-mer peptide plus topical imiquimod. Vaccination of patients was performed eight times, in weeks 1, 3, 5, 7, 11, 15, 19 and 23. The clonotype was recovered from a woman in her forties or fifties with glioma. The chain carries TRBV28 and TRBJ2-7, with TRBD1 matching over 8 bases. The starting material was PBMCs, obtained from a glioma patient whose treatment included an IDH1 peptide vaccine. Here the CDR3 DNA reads TGTGCCAGCAGTTTCCCCGACAGGGGCCAGTACGAGCAGTACTTC. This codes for CASSFPDRGQYEQYF.